The entry below gives a single T cell receptor beta chain sequence along with its context. This specimen belongs to a study of blood T cell repertoires in COVID-19. Using immunoSEQ multiplex PCR, the repertoire was profiled, and TCRdb retains in-frame clones only, with some absent. The sample includes 250,000 to 350,000 clones, around 85% seen only once; the top ten take roughly 1.5%. This CDR3 is 16 amino acids long. Trimming removed 8 bases from V and 3 bases from J; junction bases left unmatched: 13. Germline V gene sequence: CDR1 WSHSY, CDR2 SAAADI. The rearrangement uses TRBV10-2 and TRBJ1-3, with TRBD1 identical over 7 bases. Specimen: peripheral blood. The receptor comes from a human donor with COVID-19, enrolled during active disease. The donor label of this sample is uncertain. The CDR3 sequence is CASEGPRGRSGNTIYF. The CDR3 DNA sequence: TGCGCCAGCGAGGGCCCAAGGGGGCGAAGTGGAAACACCATATATTTT.